This T cell receptor (beta chain) came from a study of shared clonotypes between healthy human individuals. The CDR3 totals 15 residues. Generated by immunoSEQ multiplex PCR, the TCRdb table keeps only in-frame clones and is missing some. This sample yields millions of clones, of which 90% to 95% are seen a single time; 0.13% belongs to the top ten. In this sample, this clone turned up once. The genes are TRBV21-1 and TRBJ1-5. TRBV21-1 is flagged as a pseudogene. The sequence derives from a young man in good health. Sequenced sample: naive CD4+ T cells sorted from blood. Regarding subset: CD45RA+ positively selected. CDR3 sequence (DNA): TGTGCCAGCAGCAAGCGACGGTTTAGCAATCAGCCCCAGCATTTT. Its translation is CASSKRRFSNQPQHF.